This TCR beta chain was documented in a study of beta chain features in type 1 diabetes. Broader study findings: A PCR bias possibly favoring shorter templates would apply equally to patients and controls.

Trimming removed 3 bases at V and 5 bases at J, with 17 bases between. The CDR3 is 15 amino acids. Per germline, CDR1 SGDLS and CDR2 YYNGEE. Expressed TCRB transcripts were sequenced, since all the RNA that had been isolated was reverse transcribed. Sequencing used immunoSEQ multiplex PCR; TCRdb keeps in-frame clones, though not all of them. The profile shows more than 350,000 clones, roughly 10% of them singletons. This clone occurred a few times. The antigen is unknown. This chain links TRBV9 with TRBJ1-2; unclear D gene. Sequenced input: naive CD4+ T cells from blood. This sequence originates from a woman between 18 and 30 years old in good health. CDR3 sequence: CASSASDKDPYGYTF. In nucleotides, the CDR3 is TGTGCCAGCAGCGCAAGCGACAAGGACCCATATGGCTACACCTTC.